This TCR beta chain was recorded in a study of T cells in localized non-small cell lung cancer (dated by TCRdb to the early 2020s). General notes on the study: Comparing tumors with uninvolved tumor-adjacent lungs, the study looked at the T cell repertoires of hundreds of patients with early-stage NSCLC. The cohort was made up of roughly 250 treatment-naive NSCLC patients whose localized lung tumors had been resected. NSCLC patients had a mean age of around 70 years, and fewer than 150 were male and some 98 female.

Remarks on this clone: The clone's antigen remains unknown. Compared with germline, one end of the junction differs, possibly owing to a read error.

TCR beta CDR3 regions were sequenced from DNA using the immunoSEQ Assay. Per the source publication's procedure: T cell density was computed as TCR beta template counts normalized to usable DNA estimated by amplifying housekeeping genes. Using the preseqR package, richness was estimated by extrapolating to 120,000 templates for tissue samples and 400,000 templates for PBMC samples. Clonality was defined by subtracting Pielou's evenness from one. Differential abundance testing on productive amino-acid clonotypes, with a minimum total count of 5 and an alpha of 0.1, was used to identify tissue-enriched TCRs. The Jaccard Index and the Morisita Overlap Index were used to quantify repertoire overlap between compartments. TCR beta CDR3s were clustered by GLIPH together with public tetramer-defined viral CDR3s, and at least three viral sequences plus V-gene enrichment were required for viral motifs. TCRdb re-hosts the immuneACCESS table, in-frame sequences only. Its copies lack some clones; in the studies checked, an unresolved V gene accounts for under half of them, and the cause for the rest is not known. V and J calls and clone size are those listed in that table; D and trimming were worked out from the DNA. A total of more than 20,000 clones appear in this sample, about nine tenths of them only once. The ten most abundant clones make up 12% of the sample.

The CDR3 contains 15 residues, cysteine and phenylalanine counted. The CDR3 DNA has 45 bases and is translated from base 1. The germline V gene encodes CDR1 MNHNS and CDR2 SASEGT. Overall study outcomes, separate from this receptor: Because of the exploratory design, TCR variables were selected using unadjusted p-values without false-discovery rate correction. Uninvolved tumor-adjacent lung showed the highest T cell clonality, higher than tumor, which suggests more focused antigenic responses in the uninvolved tumor-adjacent lung. A median of approximately 55 of the top 100 tumor clones were detected in paired uninvolved adjacent lung, and 25 to 35 of these tumor clones were also found among the top 100 clones of the paired uninvolved adjacent lung. Longer overall survival was associated with higher T cell density in blood, whereas shorter survival was associated with higher clonality in adjacent lung. Because multi-region sequencing of the tumors was not done, intratumor heterogeneity could not be ruled out.

At diagnosis, peripheral blood, uninvolved tumor-adjacent lung and tumor were collected and stored as a combination of fresh-frozen and FFPE material. Blood samples were analyzed as peripheral blood mononuclear cells for TCR repertoire profiling. Material: PBMCs, obtained before any cancer treatment. The TCR sequence derives from a man aged 40 to 70 with stage II squamous cell lung carcinoma. This receptor chain uses TRBV6-1 and TRBJ1-4, with the identity of the D gene unclear. CDR3 protein: CASGEEGRTNEKLFF. The nucleotide sequence reads TGTGCCAGCGGTGAAGAAGGCAGGACTAATGAAAAACTGTTTTTT.